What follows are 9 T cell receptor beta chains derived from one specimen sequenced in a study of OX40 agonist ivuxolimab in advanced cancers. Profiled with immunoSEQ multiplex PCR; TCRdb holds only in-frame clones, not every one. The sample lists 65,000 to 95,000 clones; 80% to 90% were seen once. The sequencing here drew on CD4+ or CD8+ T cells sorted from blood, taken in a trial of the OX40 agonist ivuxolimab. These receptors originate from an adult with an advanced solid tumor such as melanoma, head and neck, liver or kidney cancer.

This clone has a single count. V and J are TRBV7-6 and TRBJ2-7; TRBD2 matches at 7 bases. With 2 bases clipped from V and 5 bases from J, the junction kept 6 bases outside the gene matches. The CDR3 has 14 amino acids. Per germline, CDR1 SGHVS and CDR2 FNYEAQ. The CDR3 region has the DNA TGTGCCAGCAGCTTAAGGGACTATCGCCACGAGCAGTACTTC. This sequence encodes CASSLRDYRHEQYF.

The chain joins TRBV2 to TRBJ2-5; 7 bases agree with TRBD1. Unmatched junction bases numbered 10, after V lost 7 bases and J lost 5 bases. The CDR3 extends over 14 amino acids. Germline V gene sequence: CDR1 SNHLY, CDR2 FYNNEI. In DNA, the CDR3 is TGTGCCAGCAAGGTAGAGGGGGCACTGGAGACCCAGTACTTC. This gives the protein CASKVEGALETQYF.

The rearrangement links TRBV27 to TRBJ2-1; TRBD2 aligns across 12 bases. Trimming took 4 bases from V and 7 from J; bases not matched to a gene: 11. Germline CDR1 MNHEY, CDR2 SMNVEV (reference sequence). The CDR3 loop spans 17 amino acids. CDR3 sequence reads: CASSSLLTSGSLNEQFF. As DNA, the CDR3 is TGTGCCAGCAGTTCTTTACTGACTAGCGGGAGTCTGAATGAGCAGTTCTTC.

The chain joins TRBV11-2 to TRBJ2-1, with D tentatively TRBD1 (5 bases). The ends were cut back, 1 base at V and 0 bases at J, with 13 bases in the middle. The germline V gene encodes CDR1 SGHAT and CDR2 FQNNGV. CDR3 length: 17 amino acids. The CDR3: CASSLGQSASSYNEQFF. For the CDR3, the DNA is TGTGCCAGCAGCTTAGGACAGTCAGCTTCCTCCTACAATGAGCAGTTCTTC.

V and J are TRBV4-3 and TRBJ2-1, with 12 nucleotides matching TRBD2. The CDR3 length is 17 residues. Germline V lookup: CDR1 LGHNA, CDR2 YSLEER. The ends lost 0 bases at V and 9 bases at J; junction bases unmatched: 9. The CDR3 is CASSQDKLRLAGAEQFF. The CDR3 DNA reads TGCGCCAGCAGCCAAGATAAGCTAAGACTAGCGGGAGCTGAGCAGTTCTTC.

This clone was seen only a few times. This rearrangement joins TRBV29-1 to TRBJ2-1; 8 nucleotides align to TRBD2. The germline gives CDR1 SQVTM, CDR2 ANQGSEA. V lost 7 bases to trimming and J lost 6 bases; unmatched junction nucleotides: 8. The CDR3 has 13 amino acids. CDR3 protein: CSAGGLGANEQFF. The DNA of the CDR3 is TGCAGCGCGGGGGGACTAGGAGCCAATGAGCAGTTCTTC.

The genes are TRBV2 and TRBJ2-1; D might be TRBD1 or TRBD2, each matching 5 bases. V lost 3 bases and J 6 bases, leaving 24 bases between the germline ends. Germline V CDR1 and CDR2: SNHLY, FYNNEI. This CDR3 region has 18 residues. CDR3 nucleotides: TGTGCCAGCAGTGACAATATACCGGGGCAAGGATGGGGCAATGAGCAGTTCTTC. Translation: CASSDNIPGQGWGNEQFF.

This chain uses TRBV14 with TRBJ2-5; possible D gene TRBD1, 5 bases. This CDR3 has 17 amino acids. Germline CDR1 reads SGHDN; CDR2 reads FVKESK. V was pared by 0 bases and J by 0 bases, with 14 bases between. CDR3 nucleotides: TGTGCCAGCAGCCAAGAGGTGGGCAGGGTGAACCAAGAGACCCAGTACTTC. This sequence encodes CASSQEVGRVNQETQYF.

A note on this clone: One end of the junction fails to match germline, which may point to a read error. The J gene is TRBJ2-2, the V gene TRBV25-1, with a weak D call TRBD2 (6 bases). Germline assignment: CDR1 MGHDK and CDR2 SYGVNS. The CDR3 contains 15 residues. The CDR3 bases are TGTGCCAGCGGTGAGGCGCGGGGGAACACCGGGGAGCTGTTTTTT. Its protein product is CASGEARGNTGELFF.